This entry features one TCR beta chain sequence. Original data processing: Reference gene primer amplification gave nucleated cell count estimates. This table comes from immunoSEQ multiplex PCR, and its TCRdb copy is limited to in-frame clones, with some not included. V and J calls and clone size follow that table, whereas D and trimming were derived from the DNA. The table includes about 130,000 clones, 80% to 90% detected once. These data are taken from a study of blood T cell repertoires in COVID-19. About the research overall: Nucleic acid was either cDNA or gDNA, and it came from T cells, B-cell-depleted T cells, or PBMCs.

The sequenced sample consisted of peripheral blood. This TCR was recovered from a woman aged 55 to 70 with acute or convalescent COVID-19.

CDR3 bases: TGTGCCAGCAGCGGGACAGGGGGCGTTTCTGAAGCTTTCTTT. Amino acids: CASSGTGGVSEAFF. V is TRBV7-2 and J is TRBJ1-1; 12 bases are shared with TRBD1. The V gene end was trimmed by 5 bases and the J gene end by 6 bases; junction bases not matched to a gene: 4. The germline CDR1 and CDR2 sequences are SGHTA and FQGNSA. The CDR3 runs to 14 residues.